This record concerns one T cell receptor (beta chain) sequence. This sample was included in a study of vaccination and CD4 T cells after COVID-19. TCRdb re-derived calls from the PCR reads in MiXCR, one entry per CDR3 protein. The sample carries about 40,000 distinct CDR3 sequences, 35% to 45% recorded once. Germline V gene lookup returns CDR1 SGHTA and CDR2 FQGNSA. V dropped 2 bases and J dropped 9; count of bases not matched to a gene: 15. The CDR3 length is 17 residues. Documented time point: late sampling 161 to 241 days after vaccination in three convalescent patients. The source material was CD4+ T cells from blood, sampled about 7 months after SARS-CoV-2 vaccination. The gene calls are TRBV7-2 and TRBJ2-1, with TRBD2 matching 8 bases. The clonotype was recovered from a human donor who had recovered from COVID-19. For the CDR3, the DNA is TGTGCCAGCAGCTTACTCTCAACGGAGCGGGAGTGGACTGAGCAGTTCTTC. It translates to CASSLLSTEREWTEQFF.